The 22 T cell receptor beta chains presented below share a single source sample, sequenced in a study of blood T cell repertoires in COVID-19. Clones were sequenced by immunoSEQ multiplex PCR, and TCRdb holds only the in-frame ones, with some missing. The profile shows 200,000 to 250,000 clones, about four fifths of them singletons. Sequences were obtained from peripheral blood. The receptors shown here come from a man aged 25-45 years who had recovered from COVID-19.

This chain links TRBV18 with TRBJ2-7, with TRBD2 matching 10 bases. V shed 2 bases and J 7 bases; nucleotides not matched to a gene: 11. Germline CDR1 KGHSH, CDR2 LQKENI. The CDR3 covers 16 residues. The CDR3 loop reads CASSPTSSGGLLEQYF. The CDR3 DNA reads TGTGCCAGCTCACCAACGTCTAGCGGGGGATTGTTGGAGCAGTACTTC.

In its sample, this clone was seen a few times. V is TRBV18 and J is TRBJ1-2, with D possibly matching TRBD1 (5 bases). The germline V and J ends were trimmed by 2 bases and 8 bases, with 15 bases remaining between them. The germline gives CDR1 KGHSH, CDR2 LQKENI. This CDR3 has 14 residues. Written as DNA, the CDR3 is TGTGCCAGCTCACCAAACGGGGGTCCTGCCGGCTACACCTTC. Residues: CASSPNGGPAGYTF.

The table lists this clone with a few counts. The rearrangement links TRBV9 to TRBJ1-2; 7 positions agree with TRBD1. Germline CDR1 and CDR2: SGDLS and YYNGEE. V gave up 2 bases and J gave up 4 bases; unmatched junction bases: 8. The CDR3 extends over 15 amino acids. This CDR3 is CASSVRQGKGYGYTF. CDR3 nucleotide sequence: TGTGCCAGCAGCGTTAGACAGGGTAAAGGCTATGGCTACACCTTC. Looking up the rest from reference TRBV9 and TRBJ1-2 gives the full variable domain: DSGVTQTPKHLITATGQRVTLRCSPRSGDLSVYWYQQSLDQGLQFLIQYYNGEERAKGNILERFSAQQFPDLHSELNLSSLELGDSALYFCASSVRQGKGYGYTFGSGTRLTVV.

V and J are TRBV9 and TRBJ2-5, with 14 bases fitting TRBD2. This CDR3 comprises 17 residues. V lost 0 bases to trimming and J lost 3 bases; unmatched junction nucleotides: 4. Germline V gene sequence: CDR1 SGDLS, CDR2 YYNGEE. CDR3 nucleotide sequence: TGTGCCAGCAGCGTAGCTTGGGGACTAGCGGGGGAAGAGACCCAGTACTTC. Translated, it gives CASSVAWGLAGEETQYF.

This clone showed up just once. The V call is TRBV10-2, the J call TRBJ1-4; TRBD1 aligns across 7 bases. Per the germline V gene, CDR1 is WSHSY and CDR2 is SAAADI. The CDR3 is 15 residues long. V lost 9 bases to trimming and J lost 0 bases; unmatched junction nucleotides: 7. This CDR3 is CASSTGSATNEKLFF. The CDR3 DNA reads TGCGCCAGTTCGACAGGGAGTGCAACTAATGAAAAACTGTTTTTT.

V gene TRBV10-2 combines with J gene TRBJ1-3; no clear D gene. The CDR3 length is 13 residues. The V end lost 2 bases, the J end lost 4 bases, and 6 bases lay between the germline ends. Per the germline V gene, CDR1 is WSHSY and CDR2 is SAAADI. The CDR3, as DNA: TGCGCCAGCAGTGAGAACGGGGGAAACACCATATATTTT. Translating it yields CASSENGGNTIYF.

V usage is TRBV12-5 and J usage is TRBJ2-1; D is unresolved. Trimming left V 6 bases short and J 4 bases short, with 22 bases between. This CDR3 is built from 17 residues. The germline CDR1 and CDR2 sequences are LGHNT and FRNRAP. The CDR3, as DNA: TGTGCTAGTGGACCCCCCGCCGCTAGAATAAGGTACAATGAGCAGTTCTTC. The encoded protein is CASGPPAARIRYNEQFF.

This chain joins TRBV2 and TRBJ2-7; possibly TRBD2 for D (5 bases). Trimming left V 6 bases short and J 7 bases short, with 10 bases between. The CDR3 runs 11 residues. Germline CDR1 reads SNHLY; CDR2 reads FYNNEI. The CDR3 DNA is TGTGCCAGCAGGGGCGGGCGGGAGCAGTACTTC. Protein product: CASRGGREQYF.

This chain links TRBV29-1 with TRBJ2-7, with a tentative D call TRBD2 (6 bases). The CDR3 runs to 12 residues. Germline lookup yields CDR1 SQVTM and CDR2 ANQGSEA. The V end lost 6 bases, the J end lost 1 base, and 10 bases lay between the germline ends. The CDR3 loop is CSVGTGSYEQYF. The DNA for the CDR3 is TGCAGCGTGGGGACTGGATCCTACGAGCAGTACTTC.

The rearrangement links TRBV4-1 to TRBJ2-7, with 7 bases identical to TRBD1. After removal of 3 bases from V and 5 bases from J, the junction contained 7 bases not matched to a gene. The CDR3 length is 14 residues. CDR1 is MGHRA, CDR2 YSYEKL, per germline. The CDR3 sequence: CASSQSTGLDEQYV. CDR3 nucleotide sequence: TGCGCCAGCAGCCAGTCGACAGGGTTAGACGAGCAGTACGTC.

The rearrangement uses TRBV3-1 (or the pseudogene TRBV3-2) and TRBJ2-3; a possible D gene is TRBD1 (5 bases). Germline V gene data show CDR1 as LGHDT and CDR2 as YNNKEL (reference sequence). The CDR3 totals 14 residues. V lost 4 bases and J 0 bases, leaving 8 bases between the germline ends. CDR3: CASSLGHSTDTQYF. The CDR3 region has the DNA TGTGCCAGCAGCCTCGGACACAGCACAGATACGCAGTATTTT.

This chain links TRBV6-6 with TRBJ1-2; 8 nucleotides match TRBD1. Germline CDR1 MNHNY, CDR2 SVGAGI (reference sequence). J was trimmed by 0 bases and V by 6 bases; bases with no gene match: 9. CDR3 size: 16 residues. The CDR3: CASSPQGGMPNYGYTF. The CDR3 DNA reads as TGTGCCAGCAGCCCACAGGGGGGGATGCCTAACTATGGCTACACCTTC.

This chain joins TRBV19 and TRBJ2-7, with TRBD2 matching 7 bases. CDR3 length: 12 residues. Losses at the gene ends were 4 bases for V and 6 bases for J; bases not matched to a gene: 3. Germline V lookup: CDR1 LNHDA, CDR2 SQIVND (reference sequence). The CDR3 loop reads CASSTPGGEQYF. Written as DNA, the CDR3 is TGTGCCAGTAGTACCCCGGGGGGCGAGCAGTACTTC.

This sequence joins TRBV6-5 and TRBJ1-5; D is unclear. V lost 6 bases and J 5 bases, leaving 11 bases between the germline ends. This CDR3 region has 13 residues. Germline CDR1 MNHEY, CDR2 SVGAGI. The CDR3 nucleotides read TGTGCCAGCAGCTTTTCGAGTGATCAGCCCCAGCATTTT. It is translated as CASSFSSDQPQHF.

This sequence joins TRBV5-1 and TRBJ1-1; TRBD1 matches 12 bases. The V and J ends lost 4 bases and 8 bases, in that order; junction bases with no gene match: 9. Germline V gene sequence: CDR1 SGHRS, CDR2 YFSETQ. This CDR3 has 15 residues. The CDR3 DNA follows: TGCGCCAGCAGCCAAGGGACAGGGGGCTACGGAGAAGCTTTCTTT. Protein product: CASSQGTGGYGEAFF.

This clone has only a few counts. The CDR3 loop is CAIMREGSEAFF. For the CDR3, the DNA is TGTGCCATCATGCGCGAGGGTTCTGAAGCTTTCTTT. The V gene is TRBV10-3, the J gene TRBJ1-1; D is unresolved. Germline lookup yields CDR1 ENHRY and CDR2 SYGVKD. This CDR3 contains 12 residues. The V and J ends lost 7 bases and 6 bases respectively, with 12 bases between them.

The CDR3 bases are TGTGCCATCAGTGAGAATACAGAGATCGGGCAGTACTTC. Amino acid sequence: CAISENTEIGQYF. The chain uses TRBV10-3 and TRBJ2-7; no definite D call. Germline V CDR1 and CDR2: ENHRY, SYGVKD. This CDR3 comprises 13 residues. The V end was cut by 2 bases, the J end by 9 bases, with 14 bases between.

The V and J genes are TRBV15 and TRBJ1-3; D not certain. V was trimmed by 0 bases and J by 4 bases, leaving 13 bases between them. The length of the CDR3 is 16 residues. CDR1 and CDR2 from the germline V gene are LNHNV and YYDKDF (reference sequence). The CDR3 region is CATSRDGQATGNTIYF. CDR3 bases: TGTGCCACCAGCAGAGACGGCCAGGCGACGGGAAACACCATATATTTT. The variable domain in full, completed from reference TRBV15 and TRBJ1-3, reads DAMVIQNPRYQVTQFGKPVTLSCSQTLNHNVMYWYQQKSSQAPKLLFHYYDKDFNNEADTPDNFQSRRPNTSFCFLDIRSPGLGDTAMYLCATSRDGQATGNTIYFGEGSWLTVV.

The rearrangement links TRBV10-1 to TRBJ2-3; perhaps TRBD2 as D (7 bases). Germline V gene data show CDR1 as WNHNN and CDR2 as SYGVQD (reference sequence). This CDR3 contains 13 residues. V gave up 5 bases and J gave up 6 bases, with 12 bases separating them. CDR3 sequence: CASSPGGSDTQYF. The CDR3 bases are TGCGCCAGCAGTCCGGGGGGCTCCGATACGCAGTATTTT.

The genes are TRBV2 and TRBJ2-7; D call uncertain. The length of the CDR3 is 15 residues. The V end was cut by 4 bases, the J end by 4 bases, with 17 bases between. Germline V gene lookup returns CDR1 SNHLY and CDR2 FYNNEI. This CDR3 reads CASSGPTETGYEQYF. In DNA form, the CDR3 reads TGTGCCAGCAGTGGCCCCACCGAAACCGGGTACGAGCAGTACTTC.

The CDR3 region has the DNA TGCGCCAGCAGCCAAGGTCCGGACAGGGGCAATGAGCAGTTCTTC. It specifies CASSQGPDRGNEQFF. The J gene is TRBJ2-1, the V gene TRBV4-1; 9 nucleotides align to TRBD1. Germline-derived CDR1 and CDR2 are MGHRA and YSYEKL. This CDR3 has 15 residues. J was trimmed by 6 bases and V by 1 base; bases with no gene match: 4.

The rearrangement joins TRBV5-8 to TRBJ2-5; possibly TRBD2 for D (5 bases). CDR1 and CDR2 (germline): SGHTS, YDEGEE. Trimming left V 0 bases short and J 5 bases short, with 11 bases between. The CDR3 sequence is 14 residues long. This CDR3 reads CASSLARRRETQYF. CDR3 DNA sequence: TGTGCCAGCAGCTTGGCAAGGAGGAGGGAGACCCAGTACTTC.